Shown below are 13 T cell receptor beta chains from a single sample sequenced in a study of blood T cell repertoires in COVID-19. Sequencing used immunoSEQ multiplex PCR; TCRdb keeps in-frame clones, though not all of them. The profile shows a few hundred thousand clones, 75% to 90% of them singletons. Material for sequencing was PBMCs or T cells enriched from blood (not recorded which). These receptors all come from a woman aged 45-65 years who had recovered from COVID-19.

Comment on this clone: In the same sample, other DNA sequences code for this CDR3. The chain joins TRBV19 to TRBJ1-1; D not certain. The CDR3 is made up of 13 amino acids. Trimming took 3 bases from V and 1 from J, leaving 6 bases between them. CDR1 and CDR2 from the germline V gene are LNHDA and SQIVND (reference sequence). This CDR3 is CASSIPGNTEAFF. CDR3 nucleotides: TGTGCCAGTAGTATCCCGGGGAACACTGAAGCTTTCTTT.

V usage is TRBV9 and J usage is TRBJ2-1; weak D call: TRBD2 (5 bases). This CDR3 contains 15 residues. Germline CDR1 SGDLS, CDR2 YYNGEE. V shed 3 bases and J shed 4 bases, with 14 bases lying between them. This chain's CDR3 is CASSGARGSYNEQFF. DNA of the CDR3: TGTGCCAGCAGCGGAGCTAGAGGGAGTTACAATGAGCAGTTCTTC.

The V and J genes are TRBV10-3 and TRBJ1-3; 8 bases line up with TRBD1. The ends lost 3 bases at V and 4 bases at J; junction bases unmatched: 5. Germline CDR1 ENHRY, CDR2 SYGVKD. This CDR3 spans 15 amino acids. The DNA for the CDR3 is TGTGCCATCAGTGATAGTGACAGGGGAGGAAACACCATATATTTT. Amino acid sequence: CAISDSDRGGNTIYF.

Only one count was recorded for this clone. The chain has TRBV6-2 or TRBV6-3 and TRBJ2-4, with TRBD2 identical over 9 bases. Germline V gene data show CDR1 as MNHEY and CDR2 as SVGEGT. The CDR3 covers 19 residues. The V and J ends lost 0 bases and 0 bases, in that order; junction bases with no gene match: 9. The CDR3 loop reads CASSYSGREGHQAKNIQYF. CDR3 DNA: TGTGCCAGCAGTTACTCCGGGCGGGAGGGACACCAAGCCAAAAACATTCAGTACTTC.

The chain combines TRBV3-1 (or the pseudogene TRBV3-2) with TRBJ1-5, with a possible D match to TRBD1 (5 bases). Trimming left V 0 bases short and J 6 bases short, with 15 bases between. In germline, CDR1 is LGHDT, CDR2 YNNKEL (reference sequence). This CDR3 region has 16 residues. DNA of the CDR3: TGTGCCAGCAGCCAAGATCTAGGAGGGGTGGGTCAGCCCCAGCATTTT. Translated: CASSQDLGGVGQPQHF.

This clone has more than one count but fewer than ten. The chain has TRBV11-2 and TRBJ1-3, with TRBD1 matching over 7 bases. Germline V gene lookup returns CDR1 SGHAT and CDR2 FQNNGV. The CDR3 is 15 amino acids. V trimming: 6 bases; J trimming: 1 base; junction bases outside the gene matches: 6. The CDR3 DNA follows: TGTGCCAGCAGGTCTATGACAGGGTCTGGAAACACCATATATTTT. Translation: CASRSMTGSGNTIYF. The full variable domain, its missing parts supplied by reference TRBV11-2 and TRBJ1-3, is EAGVAQSPRYKIIEKRQSVAFWCNPISGHATLYWYQQILGQGPKLLIQFQNNGVVDDSQLPKDRFSAERLKGVDSTLKIQPAKLEDSAVYLCASRSMTGSGNTIYFGEGSWLTVV.

The J gene is TRBJ1-2, the V gene TRBV28, with 9 bases that match TRBD1. Per the germline V gene, CDR1 is MDHEN and CDR2 is SYDVKM. The ends lost 8 bases at V and 7 bases at J; junction bases unmatched: 8. The CDR3 sequence is 13 residues long. CDR3 sequence reads: CASWDRARSGYTF. The CDR3 DNA reads TGTGCCAGCTGGGACAGGGCCCGATCTGGCTACACCTTC.

This clone was seen once. V is TRBV18 and J is TRBJ1-5, with TRBD1 matching 9 bases. The V gene end was trimmed by 5 bases and the J gene end by 4 bases; junction bases not matched to a gene: 12. The germline V gene has CDR1 KGHSH and CDR2 LQKENI. The CDR3 is made up of 17 amino acids. The CDR3 DNA follows: TGTGCCAGCTCAATGGTTATGGGACAGGGAAGGAATCAGCCCCAGCATTTT. Translation gives CASSMVMGQGRNQPQHF. Drawing the rest from reference TRBV18 and TRBJ1-5, the complete variable domain is NAGVMQNPRHLVRRRGQEARLRCSPMKGHSHVYWYRQLPEEGLKFMVYLQKENIIDESGMPKERFSAEFPKEGPSILRIQQVVRGDSAAYFCASSMVMGQGRNQPQHFGDGTRLSIL.

V and J are TRBV2 and TRBJ2-5, with 12 bases that match TRBD2. Unmatched junction bases numbered 10, after V lost 9 bases and J lost 5 bases. This CDR3 is 15 amino acids long. CDR1 and CDR2 from the germline V gene are SNHLY and FYNNEI. This CDR3 is CARGASGRAKETQYF. The DNA for the CDR3 is TGTGCCAGGGGGGCTAGCGGGAGGGCAAAGGAGACCCAGTACTTC.

V and J are TRBV4-2 and TRBJ1-2; TRBD1 is a possible D gene (6 bases). The CDR3 is 16 amino acids. Per germline, CDR1 LGHNA and CDR2 YNFKEQ. Trimming took off 0 bases at V and 7 bases at J, with 18 bases between the two ends. CDR3 loop: CASSQDRGTGTGGYTF. The CDR3 DNA sequence: TGTGCCAGCAGCCAAGATAGGGGGACCGGGACCGGTGGCTACACCTTC.

This clone was picked up a small number of times. CDR3 sequence: CASSAQGRNTEAFF. The CDR3 nucleotides are TGTGCCAGCAGCGCACAGGGGAGAAACACTGAAGCTTTCTTT. This chain uses TRBV9 with TRBJ1-1; 7 nucleotides agree with TRBD1. CDR1 is SGDLS and CDR2 is YYNGEE in the germline V gene. This CDR3 is 14 amino acids long. The trim removed 3 bases at V and 2 bases at J, leaving 4 bases unmatched.

The CDR3 bases are TGTGCCAGCAGCAGTCCCGGGACAACGAGGACTGAAGCTTTCTTT. Translating it yields CASSSPGTTRTEAFF. V and J are TRBV11-1 and TRBJ1-1; D may be TRBD1 (6 bases). Trimming cost V 5 bases and J 5 bases, with 18 bases left between them. Germline-derived CDR1 and CDR2 are SGHAT and FQDESV (reference sequence). The CDR3 consists of 15 residues.

This clone came up a few times. This sequence joins TRBV5-1 and TRBJ2-3; TRBD2 aligns across 10 bases. The J segment lost 2 bases and the V segment lost 4 bases, leaving 1 base of the junction unmatched. The germline V gene encodes CDR1 SGHRS and CDR2 YFSETQ. This CDR3 has 14 amino acids. The DNA for the CDR3 is TGCGCCAGCAGCCTAGCGGGAGTCACAGATACGCAGTATTTT. This gives the protein CASSLAGVTDTQYF.